This entry describes one TCR beta chain. Its antigen is unknown. These data belong to a study of T cell responses to AZD1222 COVID-19 vaccine. Study observations and caveats: In a largely white British group with more females than males, clonal diversity was possibly underestimated.

Deletions cut 4 bases from V and 7 bases from J, with 16 bases between. Looked up from germline, CDR1 is SGHVS and CDR2 is FQNEAQ. This CDR3 has 14 residues. The method was immunoSEQ multiplex PCR; TCRdb's version includes in-frame clones alone and lacks a portion of them. This table has some 24,000 clones, 86% appearing once. Analyses pooled second doses at about 4 or about 12 weeks. The sample in question was peripheral blood, obtained 28 days after the second AZD1222 dose. The TCR was taken from an adult who received the AZD1222 COVID-19 vaccine. The rearrangement joins TRBV7-8 to TRBJ1-2; maybe TRBD1 (6 bases). CDR3 nucleotides: TGTGCCAGCAGCTCGACCTCGGGGGGCGTTGGCTACACCTTC. It encodes CASSSTSGGVGYTF.